This entry features one T cell receptor (beta chain) sequence. Its recognized antigen is unknown. There are no base qualities to consult, and no much larger clone falls within one base. The germline V gene gives CDR1 as SGHRS and CDR2 as YFSETQ. V is cut back by 5 bases and J by 2 bases, with 8 bases in the junction unmatched. The CDR3 numbers 16 residues from cysteine through phenylalanine. Here the CDR3 DNA is all that survives: 48 bases in frame from base 1. The ViraFEST assay stimulated PBMC with viral peptide pools and then used TCR sequencing to identify antigen-specific CD4+ T cell clonotypes by expansion. After approximately eleven days of culture, CD4+ T cells were isolated with the EasySep CD4+ T cell isolation kit. Two doses of either the BNT162b2 or the mRNA-1273 mRNA SARS-CoV-2 vaccine were administered to participants. None of the healthy vaccine recipients had a prior SARS-CoV-2 infection, which was confirmed by nucleocapsid antibody tests that came back negative both before and after vaccination. A few million PBMC per well were cultured with around 9.8 ug/ml peptides in IMDM containing around 5% human AB serum, roughly 10 IU/ml IL-2 and gentamicin. Half of the culture medium was replaced with fresh IL-2-containing medium on days 3 and 7. Each peptide stimulation condition was cultured in triplicate wells unless otherwise noted. Using Ficoll-Paque Plus gradient centrifugation, PBMC were separated from whole blood and then either used fresh or cryopreserved at -140C. The overlapping peptide pools covered the spike proteins of SARS-CoV-2 as well as those of the common cold coronaviruses HCoV-NL63, HCoV-OC43 and HCoV-229E. Genomic DNA was extracted from cultured CD4+ T cells with the QIAamp micro DNA kit.

The data derive from a study of vaccination effects on CD4 cells after COVID-19 (dated by TCRdb to the early 2020s). Broadly, across the study: Across the study, the median time from the second dose to post-vaccine sampling was 72 days (range 14 to 241). SARS-CoV-2 spike-specific CD4+ TCR repertoires from before and after mRNA vaccination were compared in COVID-19 convalescent patients and in infection-naive vaccine recipients. In the study, cultures from other donors were sequenced using the Oncomine TCR Beta short-read assay on an Illumina iSeq 100. A total of 10 COVID-19 convalescent patients and a handful of SARS-CoV-2-naive healthy vaccine recipients were included in the full study. Overall study results and their limits: Clones induced by infection and clones induced by vaccination both contracted markedly at late timepoints after vaccination, which fits with T cell responses waning over time. Only a small number of convalescent patients were included, and no early post-infection timepoints were available, which limited the study. Among healthy vaccine recipients, nearly all vaccine-induced clones were SARS-CoV-2 mono-reactive, and only 1 of 255 was cross-reactive with common cold coronaviruses.

The method was the immunoSEQ multiplex PCR assay. DNA from the cultured and isolated CD4+ T cells underwent TCR beta CDR3 sequencing. Processing in the source paper ran as follows. Non-productive TCR sequences were removed and reads were trimmed to the CDR3 region, keeping CDR3s of at least 7 amino acids. The MANAFEST web app was used to identify antigen-specific clonotypes by comparing expansion in peptide wells with expansion in reference cultures. Positive clones required FDR<0.05 expansion versus reference and all other wells, odds ratio above 5, and frequency above 0.1% in two replicate wells. A clonotype was defined as cross-reactive if the clonotype was significantly expanded both in SARS-CoV-2 spike wells and in at least one common cold coronavirus spike condition. CDR3 similarity was assessed by Levenshtein distance with the stringdist R package, and unrooted trees were built with ape in R 3.6.1. What TCRdb holds here is the immuneACCESS table cut down to in-frame rearrangements. Part of the clones is not present; checked against another copy, under half of the missing clones reflect an unresolved V gene, and the others are unexplained. The DNA was the basis for D and trimming; V, J and clone size are from that table. Within this sample are about 66,000 clones, with roughly 79% of them counted one time only. More than 0.85% of the sample is in the top ten clones.

The chain is assembled from TRBV5-1 and TRBJ2-2; 8 central bases correspond to TRBD1. The receptor's source is a human donor who received a COVID-19 vaccine. The material was CD4+ T cells from PBMCs cultured with HCoV-OC43 spike peptides, obtained after COVID-19 vaccination. This specimen's cell subset or site label, interpreted: HCoV-OC43 spike overlapping peptide pool stimulation. The CDR3 protein: CASSLDGQGNTGELFF. In nucleotide form, the sequence is TGCGCCAGCAGTCTCGACGGACAGGGAAACACCGGGGAGCTGTTTTTT.